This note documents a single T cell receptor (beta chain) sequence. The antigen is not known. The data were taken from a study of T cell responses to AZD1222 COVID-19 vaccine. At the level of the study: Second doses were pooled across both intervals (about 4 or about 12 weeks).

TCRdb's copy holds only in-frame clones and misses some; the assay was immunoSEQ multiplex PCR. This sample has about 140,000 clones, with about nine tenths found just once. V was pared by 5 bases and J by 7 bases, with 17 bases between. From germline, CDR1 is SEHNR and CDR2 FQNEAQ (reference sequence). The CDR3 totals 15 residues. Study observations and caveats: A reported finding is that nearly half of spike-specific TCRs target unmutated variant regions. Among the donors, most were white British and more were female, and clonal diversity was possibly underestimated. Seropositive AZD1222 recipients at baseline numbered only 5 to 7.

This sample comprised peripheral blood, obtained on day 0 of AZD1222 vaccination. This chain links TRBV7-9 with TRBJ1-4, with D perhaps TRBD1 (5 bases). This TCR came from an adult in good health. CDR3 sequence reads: CASSRTGYQGEKLFF. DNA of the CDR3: TGTGCCAGCAGCCGCACGGGGTACCAGGGTGAAAAACTGTTTTTT.